A single sample gave rise to the 22 T cell receptor beta chains below, sequenced in a study of T cells in Graves' hyperthyroidism and ophthalmopathy. RNA transcripts were the template for amplifying TCR beta CDR3 regions. The HTBI primer set was used in a first-round RT-PCR of the TCR CDR3. TCRdb processed the multiplex PCR reads anew with MiXCR; each CDR3 protein has one entry. The sample consists of over 250,000 distinct CDR3 sequences, 25% to 30% of them appearing once. The sample taken for sequencing was blood. Every receptor here comes from a man aged 35-49 years with Graves' hyperthyroidism that later progressed to Graves' ophthalmopathy.

This clonotype showed up many times. This chain joins TRBV2 and TRBJ1-2; D uncertain. CDR3 length: 13 amino acids. V was pared by 2 bases and J by 6 bases, with 10 bases between. Per germline, CDR1 SNHLY and CDR2 FYNNEI. The CDR3 reads CASSESPENGYTF. The CDR3 bases are TGTGCCAGCAGTGAATCCCCCGAAAATGGCTACACCTTC. Together with reference TRBV2 and TRBJ1-2, the CDR3 gives the full variable domain: EPEVTQTPSHQVTQMGQEVILRCVPISNHLYFYWYRQILGQKVEFLVSFYNNEISEKSEIFDDQFSVERPDGSNFTLKIRSTKLEDSAMYFCASSESPENGYTFGSGTRLTVV.

This clonotype occurred many times. V is TRBV9 and J is TRBJ2-5; maybe TRBD1 (5 bases). Germline CDR1 is SGDLS and CDR2 is YYNGEE. The CDR3 consists of 13 residues. The ends were cut back, 2 bases at V and 5 bases at J, with 10 bases in the middle. The CDR3 spells CASSVAGRETQYF. CDR3 sequence (DNA): TGTGCCAGCAGCGTGGCAGGGCGGGAGACCCAGTACTTC.

The rearrangement links TRBV11-2 to TRBJ2-5, with TRBD2 identical over 14 bases. Looked up from germline, CDR1 is SGHAT and CDR2 is FQNNGV. The CDR3 has 18 amino acids. With V trimmed by 2 bases and J by 5 bases, 10 bases remained unmatched. CDR3 residues: CASSLPGTSGRGHETQYF. CDR3 bases: TGTGCCAGCAGCTTACCCGGGACTAGCGGGAGAGGGCATGAGACCCAGTACTTC.

This clonotype was found many times. The chain carries TRBV5-4 and TRBJ2-5, with 11 bases lining up with TRBD2. V trimming: 6 bases; J trimming: 1 base; junction bases outside the gene matches: 8. The CDR3 runs 16 residues. Germline CDR1 reads SGHNT; CDR2 reads YYREEE (reference sequence). The CDR3 sequence: CASKELTSGAQETQYF. CDR3 DNA: TGTGCCAGCAAAGAACTGACTAGCGGGGCCCAAGAGACCCAGTACTTC.

This clonotype was detected many times. The chain couples TRBV6-1 to TRBJ1-1; D is unclear. Trimming stripped 5 bases from V and 5 bases from J, with 18 bases between. Germline V CDR1 and CDR2: MNHNS, SASEGT. CDR3 length equals 15 residues. DNA of the CDR3: TGTGCCAGCAGTAGTGCTGGGGATTTGAGGACTGAAGCTTTCTTT. Protein: CASSSAGDLRTEAFF.

This clonotype appeared many times. The chain employs TRBV6-2 or TRBV6-3 and TRBJ1-5, with 7 positions matching TRBD1. The germline CDR1 and CDR2 sequences are MNHEY and SVGEGT. The CDR3 covers 14 residues. V lost 6 bases, J lost 12 bases, and 14 bases stayed unmatched. The CDR3 sequence is CASSSTGERSLQHF. CDR3 DNA: TGTGCCAGCAGCTCAACAGGGGAGAGAAGTCTCCAGCATTTT.

This clonotype was picked up many times. The rearrangement joins TRBV24-1 to TRBJ2-2, with 10 bases identical to TRBD1. Germline V gene lookup returns CDR1 KGHDR and CDR2 SFDVKD. This CDR3 has 16 residues. With 9 bases clipped from V and 2 bases from J, the junction kept 8 bases outside the gene matches. CDR3 nucleotides: TGTGCCACCGCCTCGACAGGGGGCTCAAACACCGGGGAGCTGTTTTTT. It is translated as CATASTGGSNTGELFF.

This clonotype was found many times. V and J are TRBV30 and TRBJ1-1; possibly TRBD1 for D (6 bases). This CDR3 has 16 amino acids. Between the trimmed V and J ends, which lost 0 bases and 0 bases, there was a span of 14 bases. Germline-derived CDR1 and CDR2 are GTSNPN and SVGIG (reference sequence). The DNA for the CDR3 is TGTGCCTGGAGTGTAGGGGGGATCGGGATGAACACTGAAGCTTTCTTT. Translating gives CAWSVGGIGMNTEAFF. The variable domain in full, with the rest retrieved from reference TRBV30 and TRBJ1-1, is SQTIHQWPATLVQPVGSPLSLECTVEGTSNPNLYWYRQAAGRGLQLLFYSVGIGQISSEVPQNLSASRPQDRQFILSSKKLLLSDSGFYLCAWSVGGIGMNTEAFFGQGTRLTVV.

This clonotype was detected ten times or more. The V and J genes are TRBV20-1 and TRBJ2-7, with D possibly being TRBD2 (5 bases). The V end lost 8 bases, the J end lost 0 bases, and 17 bases lay between the germline ends. CDR1 is DFQATT and CDR2 is SNEGSKA in the germline V gene (reference sequence). This CDR3 is 14 amino acids long. CDR3 residues: CSTSRTAGSYEQYF. For the CDR3, the DNA is TGCAGTACATCGCGGACGGCGGGCTCCTACGAGCAGTACTTC.

This clonotype was counted at least ten times. CDR3 loop: CATSGDRGRGANVLTF. CDR3 coding DNA: TGTGCCACCAGTGGGGACAGGGGTCGTGGGGCCAACGTCCTGACTTTC. The chain links TRBV24-1 to TRBJ2-6, with 10 positions matching TRBD1. Per germline, CDR1 KGHDR and CDR2 SFDVKD. CDR3 length equals 16 residues. With V trimmed by 5 bases and J by 3 bases, 3 bases remained unmatched.

The chain carries TRBV12-3 or TRBV12-4 and TRBJ1-1; the match to TRBD1 covers 11 bases. The CDR3 is made up of 14 amino acids. V gave up 5 bases and J gave up 7 bases; unmatched junction bases: 6. The CDR3 DNA reads as TGTGCCAGCAGTCGCGGACAGGGGGCAGTTGAAGCTTTCTTT. It yields the protein CASSRGQGAVEAFF.

This clonotype was recorded many times. This chain uses TRBV6-5 with TRBJ1-1, with no clear D. CDR3 size: 14 residues. CDR1 MNHEY and CDR2 SVGAGI come from the germline V gene. Trimming removed 0 bases from V and 1 base from J, with 6 bases in between. In DNA, the CDR3 is TGTGCCAGCAGTTACTCTGGGAGGAACACTGAAGCTTTCTTT. Protein product: CASSYSGRNTEAFF.

This clonotype was detected ten times or more. This chain links TRBV10-3 with TRBJ1-6; maybe TRBD1 (6 bases). Trimming cost V 8 bases and J 7 bases, with 12 bases left between them. The CDR3 spans 13 residues. Germline CDR1 is ENHRY and CDR2 is SYGVKD. The CDR3 nucleotides read TGTGCCATCCGCGGGGGCGAGAATTCACCCCTCCACTTT. Amino acids: CAIRGGENSPLHF.

V gene TRBV6-2 or TRBV6-3 combines with J gene TRBJ2-4; the D is unclear. Trimming took 8 bases from V and 4 from J, leaving 24 bases between them. This CDR3 comprises 17 residues. Germline CDR1 and CDR2: MNHEY and SVGEGT. The DNA of the CDR3 is TGTGCCAGCGTTTGGAAGCTCAAAGGATTAAGGAAAAACATTCAGTACTTC. It yields the protein CASVWKLKGLRKNIQYF.

This chain connects TRBV6-5 to TRBJ2-7; no definite D call. This CDR3 has 12 residues. Trimming shortened V by 2 bases and J by 2 bases, and 4 bases separated the two germline ends. Germline lookup yields CDR1 MNHEY and CDR2 SVGAGI. CDR3 residues: CASSYVPYEQYF. The CDR3 coding sequence is TGTGCCAGCAGTTACGTCCCCTACGAGCAGTACTTC.

In its sample, this clonotype was seen many times. The gene calls are TRBV28 and TRBJ2-5, with D tentatively TRBD2 (6 bases). CDR3 size: 14 residues. The V and J ends lost 3 bases and 3 bases respectively, with 11 bases between them. Germline-derived CDR1 and CDR2 are MDHEN and SYDVKM. The CDR3 reads CASSFSPGEETQYF. The CDR3 nucleotides read TGTGCCAGCAGTTTTTCTCCGGGGGAAGAGACCCAGTACTTC.

Only a few counts were recorded for this clonotype. J is TRBJ2-2 and V is TRBV24-1; perhaps TRBD2 as D (5 bases). This CDR3 is built from 16 residues. The V gene's germline CDR1 is KGHDR and CDR2 SFDVKD. The V and J ends lost 1 base and 7 bases respectively, with 15 bases between them. CDR3 DNA: TGTGCCACCAGTGATTTAGGTGCGGCGGCGGGCGGGGAGCTGTTTTTT. Its protein is CATSDLGAAAGGELFF.

This clonotype has ten or more counts. The junction departs from the called germline gene at one end, perhaps through a read error. The chain carries TRBV5-6 and TRBJ2-5; D is uncertain. Per the germline V gene, CDR1 is SGHDT and CDR2 is YYEEEE. This CDR3 comprises 15 residues. Here the CDR3 reads CASSPKWPLQETQYF. Here the CDR3 DNA reads TGTGCCAGCAGCCCAAAGTGGCCGCTCCAAGAAACCCAGTACTTC.

This clonotype was detected ten times or more. V usage is TRBV6-5 and J usage is TRBJ2-4, with a weak D call TRBD1 (6 bases). The CDR3 has 16 amino acids. Germline-derived CDR1 and CDR2 are MNHEY and SVGAGI. With 6 bases removed from V and 4 bases from J, the gap between germline ends came to 19 bases. The CDR3 sequence: CASRSVAETGKNIQYF. CDR3 DNA: TGTGCCAGCAGATCGGTAGCCGAGACAGGAAAAAACATTCAGTACTTC.

The sample holds many counts of this clonotype. CDR3 in DNA: TGTGCCTGGAGGGGGACTGCTAGCTCCTACGAGCAGTACTTC. Translation: CAWRGTASSYEQYF. This chain joins TRBV30 and TRBJ2-7; perhaps TRBD2 as D (6 bases). The germline gives CDR1 GTSNPN, CDR2 SVGIG (reference sequence). This CDR3 comprises 14 residues. Between the trimmed V and J ends, which lost 3 bases and 0 bases, there was a span of 12 bases.

There are many counts of this clonotype. The chain couples TRBV24-1 to TRBJ2-7, with 7 positions matching TRBD1. Germline assignment: CDR1 KGHDR and CDR2 SFDVKD. CDR3 length: 16 residues. V lost 3 bases to trimming and J lost 0 bases; unmatched junction nucleotides: 7. DNA for the CDR3: TGTGCCACCAGTGATGCAAGGGACAGTAGCTCCTACGAGCAGTACTTC. This sequence encodes CATSDARDSSSYEQYF.

This clonotype was recorded at least ten times. The chain links TRBV28 to TRBJ1-1; TRBD1 agrees at 8 bases. The CDR3 sequence is 14 residues long. V was clipped by 2 bases and J by 4 bases; unmatched bases: 3. Germline V CDR1 and CDR2: MDHEN, SYDVKM. CDR3 protein: CASSLQTGGTEAFF. As DNA, the CDR3 is TGTGCCAGCAGTTTACAAACAGGGGGCACTGAAGCTTTCTTT.